These 20 T cell receptor beta chains were all obtained from the same sample, sequenced in a study of blood T cell repertoires in COVID-19. Here immunoSEQ multiplex PCR was the method, and the copy in TCRdb shows in-frame clones only, minus some. The sample consists of hundreds of thousands of clones, around 89% of them appearing once. The sample consisted of PBMCs or T cells enriched from blood (not recorded which). The source of these receptors is an older woman in a cohort exposed to, infected with or recovered from COVID-19 (not recorded which).

The rearrangement joins TRBV20-1 to TRBJ2-7; a possible D gene is TRBD1 (5 bases). Deletions cut 3 bases from V and 1 base from J, with 13 bases between. Germline V gives CDR1 DFQATT, CDR2 SNEGSKA (reference sequence). The length of the CDR3 is 14 residues. As DNA, the CDR3 is TGCAGTGCTAGTTTTCAGGGTAGGTCCTACGAGCAGTACTTC. Its protein is CSASFQGRSYEQYF.

This clone was recorded once. The chain is built from TRBV24-1 and TRBJ2-7; 8 positions agree with TRBD2. With the DNA end fitting TRBJ2-1 better, the J assignment may be wrong. CDR1 and CDR2 (germline): KGHDR, SFDVKD. This CDR3 has 15 residues. In DNA, the CDR3 is TGTGCCACCAGTGATTTGTCGGGAGGGACCAATGAGCAGTTCTTC. This sequence encodes CATSDLSGGTNEQFF.

This clone was seen once. The chain joins TRBV28 to TRBJ1-6, with D possibly being TRBD1 (6 bases). Germline V CDR1 and CDR2: MDHEN, SYDVKM. The CDR3 runs 14 residues. Deletions cut 4 bases from V and 7 bases from J, with 11 bases between. The CDR3 here is CASSSTGTNSPLHF. CDR3 DNA sequence: TGTGCCAGCAGTTCGACAGGAACGAATTCACCCCTCCACTTT.

V and J are TRBV24-1 and TRBJ2-1; no firm D call. This CDR3 has 11 residues. Between the trimmed V and J ends, which lost 0 bases and 15 bases, there was a span of 8 bases. The V gene's germline CDR1 is KGHDR and CDR2 SFDVKD. The CDR3 DNA reads TGTGCCACCAGTGATTTGTCCTCCCCGTTCTTC. This codes for CATSDLSSPFF.

This rearrangement joins TRBV2 to TRBJ2-6; 7 bases align to TRBD1. Germline CDR1 and CDR2: SNHLY and FYNNEI. J was trimmed by 0 bases and V by 7 bases; bases with no gene match: 9. The CDR3 spans 17 residues. The CDR3 nucleotides are TGTGCCAGCAACCGGGACAGTAGAGGCTCTGGGGCCAACGTCCTGACTTTC. This sequence encodes CASNRDSRGSGANVLTF.

The chain uses TRBV9 and TRBJ2-5; 10 bases align to TRBD2. Unmatched junction bases numbered 6, after V lost 3 bases and J lost 1 base. The CDR3 runs to 16 residues. Germline V gives CDR1 SGDLS, CDR2 YYNGEE. Written as DNA, the CDR3 is TGTGCCAGCAGCGGCTGGACTAGCGGACTCCAAGAGACCCAGTACTTC. Its protein is CASSGWTSGLQETQYF.

A remark on this clone: Other DNA sequences in this specimen translate into the identical CDR3. The rearrangement uses TRBV2 and TRBJ1-5, with D perhaps matching TRBD1 (6 bases). Germline V CDR1 and CDR2: SNHLY, FYNNEI. The ends were cut back, 2 bases at V and 4 bases at J, with 12 bases in the middle. The CDR3 contains 15 residues. CDR3 amino acids: CASSEQGLGNQPQHF. The CDR3 nucleotides read TGTGCCAGCAGTGAACAGGGGCTCGGAAATCAGCCCCAGCATTTT.

V and J are TRBV15 and TRBJ1-1, with D uncertain. Germline loops: CDR1 LNHNV, CDR2 YYDKDF (reference sequence). Trimming removed 4 bases at V and 5 bases at J, with 11 bases between. The CDR3 has 13 residues. The CDR3 loop is CATSNRGGTEAFF. DNA of the CDR3: TGTGCCACCAGCAATCGGGGAGGTACTGAAGCTTTCTTT.

Written as DNA, the CDR3 is TGTGCCAGCAGTTACTCTACGGGAATCAATCAGCCCCAGCATTTT. This sequence encodes CASSYSTGINQPQHF. The chain has TRBV6-2 or TRBV6-3 and TRBJ1-5; D is ambiguous. The germline CDR1 and CDR2 sequences are MNHEY and SVGEGT. V was clipped by 0 bases and J by 3 bases, with 9 bases between them. The CDR3 sequence is 15 residues long.

The rearrangement joins TRBV21-1 to TRBJ1-6. TRBV21-1 is a pseudogene. This CDR3 has 17 amino acids. CDR3 loop: CASRNGVATHNNSPLHF. The DNA of the CDR3 is TGTGCCAGCAGGAATGGCGTAGCTACACATAATAATTCACCCCTCCACTTT.

The V call is TRBV3-1 (or the pseudogene TRBV3-2), the J call TRBJ1-1; unclear D gene. Germline values: CDR1 LGHDT, CDR2 YNNKEL (reference sequence). The length of the CDR3 is 13 residues. The V end was cut by 0 bases, the J end by 7 bases, with 9 bases between. The CDR3 spells CASSQEGGIEAFF. CDR3 in DNA: TGTGCCAGCAGCCAAGAAGGAGGTATTGAAGCTTTCTTT.

For the CDR3, the DNA is TGTGCCAGCAGAATACAGGGGAGGTTGAATAATTCACCCCTCCACTTT. Protein: CASRIQGRLNNSPLHF. The J gene is TRBJ1-6, the V gene TRBV27, with 7 nucleotides matching TRBD1. The CDR3 spans 16 residues. Per germline, CDR1 MNHEY and CDR2 SMNVEV (reference sequence). Trimming at V came to 6 bases and at J to 5 bases, leaving 10 bases not matched to a gene.

This sequence joins TRBV6-5 and TRBJ2-7; possible D gene TRBD2, 5 bases. The V end lost 6 bases, the J end lost 1 base, and 10 bases lay between the germline ends. The germline V gene encodes CDR1 MNHEY and CDR2 SVGAGI. This CDR3 has 13 residues. Here the CDR3 reads CASRKGGSYEQYF. CDR3 nucleotides: TGTGCCAGCAGAAAAGGAGGTTCCTACGAGCAGTACTTC.

The V and J genes are TRBV15 and TRBJ1-2; D might be TRBD1 (6 bases). V was pared by 1 base and J by 7 bases, with 13 bases between. The CDR3 is made up of 14 amino acids. Germline CDR1 LNHNV, CDR2 YYDKDF (reference sequence). The CDR3 DNA follows: TGTGCCACCAGCAGAGGGGGGCAGGAAGGTGGCTACACCTTC. It encodes CATSRGGQEGGYTF. The full variable domain, rest sourced from reference TRBV15 and TRBJ1-2, is DAMVIQNPRYQVTQFGKPVTLSCSQTLNHNVMYWYQQKSSQAPKLLFHYYDKDFNNEADTPDNFQSRRPNTSFCFLDIRSPGLGDTAMYLCATSRGGQEGGYTFGSGTRLTVV.

The V gene is TRBV30, the J gene TRBJ1-4; maybe TRBD1 (6 bases). The CDR3 covers 13 residues. Germline V lookup: CDR1 GTSNPN, CDR2 SVGIG (reference sequence). V shed 4 bases and J shed 4 bases, with 10 bases lying between them. For the CDR3, the DNA is TGTGCCTGGACAGGGGTCATTAATGAAAAACTGTTTTTT. Its translation is CAWTGVINEKLFF.

This chain links TRBV14 with TRBJ1-3, with TRBD1 as a possible D gene (6 bases). The CDR3 extends over 15 amino acids. Germline assignment: CDR1 SGHDN and CDR2 FVKESK. V shed 6 bases and J shed 2 bases, with 14 bases lying between them. The CDR3 sequence is CASRPAGTTGNTIYF. CDR3 in DNA: TGTGCCAGCAGGCCTGCCGGGACAACTGGAAACACCATATATTTT.

This clone appeared a single time. The chain has TRBV6-5 and TRBJ2-7; TRBD2 agrees at 7 bases. The trim removed 2 bases at V and 0 bases at J, leaving 7 bases unmatched. The germline V gene has CDR1 MNHEY and CDR2 SVGAGI. The CDR3 loop spans 16 amino acids. The CDR3, as DNA: TGTGCCAGCAGTTACCGTGGGCGGGGGAGCTCCTACGAGCAGTACTTC. This sequence encodes CASSYRGRGSSYEQYF.

The chain is built from TRBV19 and TRBJ2-1; D is undetermined. Germline loops: CDR1 LNHDA, CDR2 SQIVND (reference sequence). With 1 base removed from V and 4 bases from J, the gap between germline ends came to 5 bases. There are 13 residues in the CDR3. The chain's CDR3 is CASSIGPYNEQFF. Written as DNA, the CDR3 is TGTGCCAGTAGTATAGGGCCTTACAATGAGCAGTTCTTC. The variable domain in full, with the rest retrieved from reference TRBV19 and TRBJ2-1, is DGGITQSPKYLFRKEGQNVTLSCEQNLNHDAMYWYRQDPGQGLRLIYYSQIVNDFQKGDIAEGYSVSREKKESFPLTVTSAQKNPTAFYLCASSIGPYNEQFFGPGTRLTVL.

The V and J genes are TRBV15 and TRBJ1-6; no clear D. CDR3 length: 14 amino acids. Per the germline V gene, CDR1 is LNHNV and CDR2 is YYDKDF (reference sequence). The V gene lost 0 bases and the J gene lost 5 bases, with 5 bases spanning the gap. The CDR3 DNA reads TGTGCCACCAGCAGAGACATTGATAATTCACCCCTCCACTTT. As protein: CATSRDIDNSPLHF.

The chain carries TRBV3-1 (or the pseudogene TRBV3-2) and TRBJ2-1, with TRBD2 identical over 8 bases. CDR1 and CDR2 from the germline V gene are LGHDT and YNNKEL (reference sequence). The CDR3 runs 16 residues. V dropped 4 bases and J dropped 0; count of bases not matched to a gene: 5. CDR3 sequence: CASSRLTSDSYNEQFF. The CDR3, as DNA: TGTGCCAGCAGCCGGTTGACTAGCGACTCCTACAATGAGCAGTTCTTC.